This TCR beta chain was sequenced during a study of molecular identifiers for immune sequencing clone quantification. The authors sorted naive CD8 T cells as CD8+CD4-CCR7+CD45RA+. Previously described methods and listed TCR primers were used for bulk TCR libraries. TCRdb called the PCR reads again in MiXCR, with one record for every CDR3 protein. Of around 480,000 distinct CDR3 sequences listed, 20% to 25% are singletons. In this sample, this clonotype turned up many times. Its matching antigen is unknown. The V end was cut by 1 base, the J end by 4 bases, with 8 bases between. Germline CDR1 and CDR2: GTSNPN and SVGIG (reference sequence). The CDR3 runs 13 residues. Overall study results and limits: For highly expanded clones, sizes could be underestimated when identical TCR molecules share a barcode. Naive cells had under 1% of molecules in clones above 20 RNA copies, effectors over 99%.

The source material was naive CD8+ T cells from blood, with Jurkat cell RNA spiked in. Regarding subset: FACS-sorted CD8+CD4-CCR7+CD45RA+ naive T cells. The V and J genes are TRBV30 and TRBJ1-5, with D maybe TRBD1 (5 bases). This receptor was identified in a human donor in good health. Some libraries in this study had Jurkat cell RNA spiked in. CDR3 sequence: CAWSAGGNQPQHF. In DNA, the CDR3 is TGTGCCTGGAGTGCCGGGGGGAATCAGCCCCAGCATTTT.